These 12 T cell receptor beta chains were all obtained from the same sample, sequenced in a study of beta chain features in type 1 diabetes (dated by TCRdb to about 2018). The library came from the immunoSEQ multiplex PCR assay. The entire isolated RNA was reverse transcribed using the High Capacity cDNA Reverse Transcription Kit, and thus expressed TCRB transcripts were sequenced. The table comes from immuneACCESS by way of TCRdb, which keeps in-frame sequences with V and J called. Part of the clones is missing from these tables; in studies checked, under half for an unresolved V gene and the rest for unknown reasons. Across this sample there are hundreds of thousands of clones, with roughly a sixth seen only once. Clones ranked in the top ten supply around 0.095% of the sample. The material sequenced was naive CD4+ T cells from blood. Explained via the paper, the cell subset or site label denotes: true naive CD4+ T cells. Every receptor here comes from a man aged 18 to 29 in good health.

The rearrangement uses TRBV7-2 and TRBJ1-4; 9 nucleotides agree with TRBD1. CDR1 and CDR2 from the germline V gene are SGHTA and FQGNSA. The CDR3 extends over 13 amino acids. V shed 7 bases, J shed 6 bases, and the junction held 3 bases outside the gene matches. The chain's CDR3 is CASTDRGYEKLFF. The CDR3 DNA is TGTGCCAGCACGGACAGGGGTTATGAAAAACTGTTTTTT.

V and J are TRBV6-5 and TRBJ2-7, with D possibly TRBD1 on 6 matching bases. V lost 5 bases and J lost 4, with 18 bases in between. The germline CDR1 and CDR2 sequences are MNHEY and SVGAGI. The CDR3 is 15 residues long. The CDR3 DNA follows: TGTGCCAGCAGTAGTCCAGGGGAAGGGGAGTACGAGCAGTACTTC. This encodes CASSSPGEGEYEQYF.

This clone was detected only a few times. The chain combines TRBV9 with TRBJ2-1, with 12 bases fitting TRBD2. Germline-derived CDR1 and CDR2 are SGDLS and YYNGEE. The junction had 15 bases not matched to a gene; V was cut back by 0 bases and J by 8 bases. CDR3 size: 19 residues. CDR3 sequence: CASSVGARVASGRADEQFF. CDR3 in DNA: TGTGCCAGCAGCGTAGGGGCCAGGGTAGCTAGCGGGAGGGCCGATGAGCAGTTCTTC. The variable domain in full, completed from reference TRBV9 and TRBJ2-1, reads DSGVTQTPKHLITATGQRVTLRCSPRSGDLSVYWYQQSLDQGLQFLIQYYNGEERAKGNILERFSAQQFPDLHSELNLSSLELGDSALYFCASSVGARVASGRADEQFFGPGTRLTVL.

Only a few counts were recorded for this clone. The chain couples TRBV18 to TRBJ2-5, with 12 bases aligning to TRBD1. V dropped 0 bases and J dropped 4; count of bases not matched to a gene: 3. CDR1 and CDR2 from the germline V gene are KGHSH and LQKENI. The CDR3 length is 16 residues. The CDR3 loop reads CASSPPGQGARETQYF. The CDR3 DNA reads as TGTGCCAGCTCACCACCGGGACAGGGGGCGCGAGAGACCCAGTACTTC. Combining the CDR3 with reference TRBV18 and TRBJ2-5 gives the whole variable domain NAGVMQNPRHLVRRRGQEARLRCSPMKGHSHVYWYRQLPEEGLKFMVYLQKENIIDESGMPKERFSAEFPKEGPSILRIQQVVRGDSAAYFCASSPPGQGARETQYFGPGTRLLVL.

The table lists this clone with a few counts. The gene calls are TRBV7-2 and TRBJ2-7, with D maybe TRBD1 (5 bases). From germline, CDR1 is SGHTA and CDR2 FQGNSA. Trimming took 5 bases from V and 5 from J, leaving 16 bases between them. The CDR3 sequence is 14 residues long. CDR3 amino acids: CASSLRQGTHEQYF. The CDR3 DNA reads TGTGCCAGCAGCCTAAGGCAGGGTACCCACGAGCAGTACTTC.

There are a few counts of this clone. The rearrangement uses TRBV6-6 and TRBJ1-1, with D possibly being TRBD1 (5 bases). The germline V gene has CDR1 MNHNY and CDR2 SVGAGI (reference sequence). V was cut by 8 bases and J by 6 bases, with 7 bases left in between. This CDR3 is 10 amino acids long. Written as DNA, the CDR3 is TGTGCCAGCCGACAGTCTGAAGCTTTCTTT. As protein: CASRQSEAFF.

This clone appeared a few times. The rearrangement uses TRBV7-2 and TRBJ1-4, with 7 bases matching TRBD1. Trimming cost V 5 bases and J 4 bases; bases outside gene matches: 4. CDR3 length: 14 amino acids. CDR1 is SGHTA and CDR2 is FQGNSA in the germline V gene. The CDR3 spells CASSPDRFNEKLFF. The CDR3 bases are TGTGCCAGCAGCCCGGACAGGTTTAATGAAAAACTGTTTTTT.

This clone turned up a few times. This sequence joins TRBV6-6 and TRBJ2-1; D call uncertain. The germline gives CDR1 MNHNY, CDR2 SVGAGI (reference sequence). The CDR3 sequence is 14 residues long. Deletions cut 7 bases from V and 0 bases from J, with 10 bases between. The CDR3: CASNRAPSYNEQFF. The CDR3 nucleotides are TGTGCCAGCAATCGGGCACCCTCCTACAATGAGCAGTTCTTC.

This clone was counted a few times. V and J are TRBV7-9 and TRBJ2-4; TRBD2 matches 11 bases. The V segment lost 6 bases and the J segment 0 bases; nucleotides outside the gene matches: 10. CDR3 length: 18 residues. The germline V gene encodes CDR1 SEHNR and CDR2 FQNEAQ (reference sequence). CDR3 in amino acids: CASRHLAGGSIAKNIQYF. CDR3 nucleotide sequence: TGTGCCAGCAGACATCTAGCGGGGGGCTCAATAGCCAAAAACATTCAGTACTTC.

The gene calls are TRBV10-3 and TRBJ2-7; 11 nucleotides agree with TRBD1. Germline-derived CDR1 and CDR2 are ENHRY and SYGVKD. This CDR3 spans 14 amino acids. With V trimmed by 5 bases and J by 9 bases, 9 bases remained unmatched. In nucleotides, the CDR3 is TGTGCCATCAGTCCTCGGACAGGGGGCAGAGGGCAGTACTTC. Residues: CAISPRTGGRGQYF.

The rearrangement links TRBV19 to TRBJ1-6; D is uncertain. Trimming removed 5 bases at V and 3 bases at J, with 14 bases between. Germline V lookup: CDR1 LNHDA, CDR2 SQIVND (reference sequence). The length of the CDR3 is 16 residues. CDR3 nucleotides: TGTGCCAGTAGTCGCAGCAGCGAAGTCTATAATTCACCCCTCCACTTT. Amino acid sequence: CASSRSSEVYNSPLHF.

The genes are TRBV6-1 and TRBJ2-1, with D tentatively TRBD1 or TRBD2 (5 bases each). The CDR3 length is 13 residues. CDR1 and CDR2 (germline): MNHNS, SASEGT. Trimming shortened V by 8 bases and J by 9 bases, and 17 bases separated the two germline ends. CDR3 DNA: TGTGCCAGCTCCGCAGTCGGGGCCGGTGAGCAGTTCTTC. It specifies CASSAVGAGEQFF.